Listed below are T cell receptor beta chains from one sample, sequenced in a study of control samples from healthy donors and cancer patients. Profiling relied on immunoSEQ multiplex PCR, and the TCRdb table lists in-frame clones only, not all of them. Among over 150,000 clones listed, approximately 92% were seen once. Sequencing was performed on blood. The receptors here all came from a middle-aged woman in good health. The CDR3 runs from the conserved cysteine through the conserved F or W. The order of the fields is clone size, D gene, V gene, CDR3 length, J gene, CDR3 DNA, CDR3 protein. The D gene is left open where the match is weak. Where a row states a size, it is once, few, many or the class of an expanded clone; other rows omit it.

.	.	TRBV5-1	15	TRBJ1-3	TGCGCCAGCAGCTTGGGGTCAGGGTCTGGAAACACCATATATTTT	CASSLGSGSGNTIYF
.	TRBD2	TRBV10-3	14	TRBJ2-2	TGTGCCATCGCCGGGACTAGCCCTGCCGGGGAGCTGTTTTTT	CAIAGTSPAGELFF
.	TRBD1	TRBV10-3	13	TRBJ2-7	TGTGCCATCAGTGAGCCGGGACAGAGTGTCCTGTACTTC	CAISEPGQSVLYF
.	.	TRBV5-4	11	TRBJ1-2	TGTGCCAGCACCTCTGGACTGGAAAACACCTTC	CASTSGLENTF
.	TRBD2	TRBV9	17	TRBJ2-7	TGTGCCAGCAGCGTAGATAGCGGGGGGACCGGGCTTTACGAGCAGTACTTC	CASSVDSGGTGLYEQYF
.	.	TRBV9	17	TRBJ1-6	TGTGCCAGCAGCCCGAGCAACAGGGTGGATCTTGGATCACCCCTCCACTTT	CASSPSNRVDLGSPLHF
once	.	TRBV9	15	TRBJ1-3	TGTGCCAGCAGCGTAGGAGGGGGGCAAGGAAACACCATATATTTT	CASSVGGGQGNTIYF
few	.	TRBV6-1	15	TRBJ1-5	TGTGCCAGCAGTGAGGCCGGTTGGGGCAATCAGCCCCAGCATTTT	CASSEAGWGNQPQHF
.	.	TRBV7-2	15	TRBJ1-6	TGTGCCAGCAGCTTAGTAGGCAGGGTGAATTCACCCCTCCACTTT	CASSLVGRVNSPLHF
.	TRBD1	TRBV5-5	17	TRBJ1-1	TGTGCCAGCAGCGCACTCGACAGGGGAATTCTGAACACTGAAGCTTTCTTT	CASSALDRGILNTEAFF
once	.	TRBV7-9	13	TRBJ1-1	TGTGCCAGCAGCTTCGATCCGAACACTGAAGCTTTCTTT	CASSFDPNTEAFF
.	TRBD1	TRBV6-5	15	TRBJ2-7	TGTGCCAGCAGTTCCCCCGGGACAGGGTTCTACGAGCAGTACTTC	CASSSPGTGFYEQYF
.	TRBD1	TRBV5-1	13	TRBJ1-1	TGCGCCACTTCGACAGGGTCTTACACTGAAGCTTTCTTT	CATSTGSYTEAFF
.	.	TRBV27	14	TRBJ1-6	TGTGCCAGCAGTTTCCCCTGGGACGGATCACCCCTCCACTTT	CASSFPWDGSPLHF
.	.	TRBV6-6	11	TRBJ1-2	TGTGCCAGCAGTTACGGCTTTGGCTACACCTTC	CASSYGFGYTF
.	TRBD2	TRBV15	13	TRBJ2-5	TGTGCCACCAGTGGGGCGGGGGTAGAGACCCAGTACTTC	CATSGAGVETQYF
.	.	TRBV7-9	17	TRBJ2-7	TGTGCCAGCAGCCCTACCCGACCCACAGGGAACGTCTACGAGCAGTACTTC	CASSPTRPTGNVYEQYF
.	.	TRBV7-9	15	TRBJ1-3	TGTGCCATCCCGGCCCAGGGGCTCTCTGGAAACACCATATATTTT	CAIPAQGLSGNTIYF
.	.	TRBV14	18	TRBJ1-6	TGTGCCAGCAGCCAAGAAAGGTCTGGGACGGCCTATAATTCACCCCTCCACTTT	CASSQERSGTAYNSPLHF
.	.	TRBV11-2	15	TRBJ2-1	TGTGCCAGCAGAGGTGGAGGAAAAGATGGCGATGAGCAGTTCTTC	CASRGGGKDGDEQFF
.	TRBD1	TRBV25-1	15	TRBJ2-5	TGTGCCAGCAGTCCTCCGGGACAGGGTGCAGAGACCCAGTACTTC	CASSPPGQGAETQYF
once	.	TRBV5-1	13	TRBJ2-3	TGCGCCAGCAGCCCGGAGAGGGCTGATACGCAGTATTTT	CASSPERADTQYF
.	.	TRBV5-1	13	TRBJ1-2	TGCGCCAGCAGACACGGGACGCGCGGTGGCTACACCTTC	CASRHGTRGGYTF
.	.	TRBV9	14	TRBJ1-5	TGTGCCAGCAGCGGGGGGGGAGTCAATCAGCCCCAGCATTTT	CASSGGGVNQPQHF
few	TRBD2	TRBV9	14	TRBJ2-5	TGTGCCAGCAGCTCCGCGGGGGGGAAGGAGACCCAGTACTTC	CASSSAGGKETQYF